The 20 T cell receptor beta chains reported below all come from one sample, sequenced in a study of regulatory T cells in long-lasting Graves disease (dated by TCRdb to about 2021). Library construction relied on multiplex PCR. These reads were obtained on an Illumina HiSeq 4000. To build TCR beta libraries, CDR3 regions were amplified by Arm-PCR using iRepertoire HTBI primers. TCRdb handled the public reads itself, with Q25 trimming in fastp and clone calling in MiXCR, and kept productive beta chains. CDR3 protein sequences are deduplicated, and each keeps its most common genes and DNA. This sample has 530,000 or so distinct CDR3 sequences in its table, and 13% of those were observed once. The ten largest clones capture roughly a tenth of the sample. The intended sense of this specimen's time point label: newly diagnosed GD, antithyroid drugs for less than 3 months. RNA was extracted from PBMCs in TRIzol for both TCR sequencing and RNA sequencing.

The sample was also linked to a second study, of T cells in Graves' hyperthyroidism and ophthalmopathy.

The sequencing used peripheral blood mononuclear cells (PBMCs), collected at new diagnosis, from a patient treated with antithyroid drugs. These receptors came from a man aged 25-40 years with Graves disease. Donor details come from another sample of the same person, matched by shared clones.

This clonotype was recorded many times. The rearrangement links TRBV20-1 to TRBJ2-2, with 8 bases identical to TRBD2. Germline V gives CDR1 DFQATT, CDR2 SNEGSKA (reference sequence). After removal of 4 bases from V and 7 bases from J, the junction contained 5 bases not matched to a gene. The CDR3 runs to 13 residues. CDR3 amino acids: CSAKREWSGELFF. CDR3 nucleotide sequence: TGCAGTGCTAAGCGGGAGTGGAGCGGGGAGCTGTTTTTT.

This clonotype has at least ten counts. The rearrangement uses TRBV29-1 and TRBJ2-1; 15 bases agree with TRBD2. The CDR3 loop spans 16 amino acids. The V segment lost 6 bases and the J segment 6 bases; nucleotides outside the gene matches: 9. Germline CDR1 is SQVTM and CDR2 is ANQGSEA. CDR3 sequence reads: CSVGDRGLAGGNEQFF. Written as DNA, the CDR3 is TGCAGCGTCGGGGACAGGGGACTAGCGGGAGGCAATGAGCAGTTCTTC.

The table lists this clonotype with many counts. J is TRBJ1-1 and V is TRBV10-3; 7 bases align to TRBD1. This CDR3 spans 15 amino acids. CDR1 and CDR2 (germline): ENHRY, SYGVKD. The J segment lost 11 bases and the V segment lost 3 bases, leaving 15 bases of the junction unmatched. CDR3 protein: CAISEQLTGSDSAFF. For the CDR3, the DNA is TGTGCCATCAGTGAACAATTGACAGGGTCGGACTCGGCTTTCTTT.

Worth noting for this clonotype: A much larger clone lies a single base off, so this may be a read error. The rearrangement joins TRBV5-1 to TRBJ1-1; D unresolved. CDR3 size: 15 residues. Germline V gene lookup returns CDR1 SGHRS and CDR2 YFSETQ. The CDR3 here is CASSLNPNPNIEAFF. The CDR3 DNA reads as TGCGCCAGCAGCTTGAACCCTAACCCGAACATTGAAGCTTTCTTT.

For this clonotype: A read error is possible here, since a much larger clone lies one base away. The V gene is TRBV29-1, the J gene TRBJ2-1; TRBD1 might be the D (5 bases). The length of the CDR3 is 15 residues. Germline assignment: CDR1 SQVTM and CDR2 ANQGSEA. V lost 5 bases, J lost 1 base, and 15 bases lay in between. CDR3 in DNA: TGCAGCGTTACAGGACGGGCACCTTCCTACAATGAGCAGTTCTTC. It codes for CSVTGRAPSYNEQFF.

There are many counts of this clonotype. The CDR3 is CASRKGTALYEQYF. Here the CDR3 DNA reads TGTGCCAGCAGGAAAGGGACAGCTCTCTACGAGCAGTACTTC. This sequence joins TRBV6-1 and TRBJ2-7, with 7 bases identical to TRBD1. V lost 6 bases to trimming and J lost 3 bases; unmatched junction nucleotides: 8. The CDR3 length is 14 residues. The germline V gene encodes CDR1 MNHNS and CDR2 SASEGT.

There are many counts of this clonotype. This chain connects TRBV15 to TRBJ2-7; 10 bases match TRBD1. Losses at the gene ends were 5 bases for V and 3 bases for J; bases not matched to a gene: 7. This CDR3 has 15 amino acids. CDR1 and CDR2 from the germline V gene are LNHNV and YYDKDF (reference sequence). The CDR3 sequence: CATSPQDRGYYEQYF. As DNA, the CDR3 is TGTGCCACCAGCCCCCAGGACAGGGGGTACTACGAGCAGTACTTC.

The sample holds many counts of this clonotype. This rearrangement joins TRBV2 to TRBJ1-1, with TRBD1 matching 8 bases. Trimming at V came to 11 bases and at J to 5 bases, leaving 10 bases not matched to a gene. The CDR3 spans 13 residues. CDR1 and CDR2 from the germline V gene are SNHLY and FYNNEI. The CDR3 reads CAPGGDTGTEAFF. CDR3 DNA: TGTGCCCCAGGGGGCGATACCGGGACTGAAGCTTTCTTT.

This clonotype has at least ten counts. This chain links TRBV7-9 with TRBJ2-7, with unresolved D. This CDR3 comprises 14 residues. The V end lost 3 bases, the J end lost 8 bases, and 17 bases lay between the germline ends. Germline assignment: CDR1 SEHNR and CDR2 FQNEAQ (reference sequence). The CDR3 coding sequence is TGTGCCAGCAGCTTTTCTACGTTTCGGATCAAGCAGTACTTC. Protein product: CASSFSTFRIKQYF.

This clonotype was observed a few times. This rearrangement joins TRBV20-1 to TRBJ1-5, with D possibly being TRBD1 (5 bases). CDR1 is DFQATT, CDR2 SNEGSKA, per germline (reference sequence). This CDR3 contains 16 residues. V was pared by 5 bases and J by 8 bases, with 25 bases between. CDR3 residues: CSAPMWGRGGEEPQHF. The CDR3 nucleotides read TGCAGTGCTCCTATGTGGGGACGGGGAGGAGAGGAGCCCCAGCATTTT.

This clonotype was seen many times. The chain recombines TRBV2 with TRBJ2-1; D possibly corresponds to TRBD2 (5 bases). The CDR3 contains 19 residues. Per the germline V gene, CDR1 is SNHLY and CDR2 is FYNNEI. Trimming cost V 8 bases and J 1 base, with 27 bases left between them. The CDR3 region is CASLSGGRRSSKSYNEQFF. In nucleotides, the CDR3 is TGTGCCAGCCTGTCCGGAGGCCGACGTTCGAGTAAGTCCTACAATGAGCAGTTCTTC.

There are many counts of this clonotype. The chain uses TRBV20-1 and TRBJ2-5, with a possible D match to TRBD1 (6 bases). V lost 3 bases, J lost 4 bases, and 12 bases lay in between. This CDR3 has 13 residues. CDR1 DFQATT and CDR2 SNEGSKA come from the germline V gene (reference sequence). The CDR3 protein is CSARLDRGETQYF. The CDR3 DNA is TGCAGTGCTAGGTTGGACAGAGGAGAGACCCAGTACTTC.

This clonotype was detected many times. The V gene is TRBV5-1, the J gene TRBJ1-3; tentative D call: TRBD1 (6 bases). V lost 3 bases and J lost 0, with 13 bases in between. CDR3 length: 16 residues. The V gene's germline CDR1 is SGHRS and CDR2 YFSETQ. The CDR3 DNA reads TGCGCCAGCAGCTGGACAGCCCCGAGCTCTGGAAACACCATATATTTT. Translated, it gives CASSWTAPSSGNTIYF.

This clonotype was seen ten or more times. CDR3 in DNA: TGTGCCAGCAGCTCCAACCCTTGGGGGGGGTATGAGCAGTTCTTC. It is translated as CASSSNPWGGYEQFF. The chain is built from TRBV7-2 and TRBJ2-1, with 7 bases aligning to TRBD2. CDR1 is SGHTA and CDR2 is FQGNSA in the germline V gene. The ends lost 4 bases at V and 8 bases at J; junction bases unmatched: 11. This CDR3 has 15 amino acids. The full variable domain, its missing parts supplied by reference TRBV7-2 and TRBJ2-1, is GAGVSQSPSNKVTEKGKDVELRCDPISGHTALYWYRQSLGQGLEFLIYFQGNSAPDKSGLPSDRFSAERTGGSVSTLTIQRTQQEDSAVYLCASSSNPWGGYEQFFGPGTRLTVL.

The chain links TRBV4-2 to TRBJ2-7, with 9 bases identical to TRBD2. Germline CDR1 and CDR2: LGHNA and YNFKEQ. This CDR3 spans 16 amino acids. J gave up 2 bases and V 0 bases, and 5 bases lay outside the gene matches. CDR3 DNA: TGTGCCAGCAGCCAAGAGGTGACTAGCGGAGCCTACGAGCAGTACTTC. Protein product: CASSQEVTSGAYEQYF.

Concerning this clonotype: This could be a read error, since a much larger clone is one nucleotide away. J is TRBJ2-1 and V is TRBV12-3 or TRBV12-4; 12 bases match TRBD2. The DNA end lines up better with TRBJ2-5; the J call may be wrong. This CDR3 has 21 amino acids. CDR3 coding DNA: TGTGCCAGCAGCCCCCTTAGAGCCCTAGCGGGAGGGGGGTGGGGGCAAGAGACCCAGTACTTC. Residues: CASSPLRALAGGGWGQETQYF.

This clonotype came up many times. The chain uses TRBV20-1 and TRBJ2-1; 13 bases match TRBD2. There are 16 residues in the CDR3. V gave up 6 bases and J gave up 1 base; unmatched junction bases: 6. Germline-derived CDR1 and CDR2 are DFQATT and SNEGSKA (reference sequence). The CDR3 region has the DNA TGCAGTGCCACCGGGACTAGCGGGATATCCTACAATGAGCAGTTCTTC. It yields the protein CSATGTSGISYNEQFF.

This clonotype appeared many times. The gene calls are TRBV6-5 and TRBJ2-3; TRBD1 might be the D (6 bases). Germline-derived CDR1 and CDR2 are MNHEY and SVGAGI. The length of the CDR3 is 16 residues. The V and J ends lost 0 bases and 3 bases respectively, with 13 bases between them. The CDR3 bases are TGTGCCAGCAGTTACTCGTCAGGGGCTGGAACAGATACGCAGTATTTT. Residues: CASSYSSGAGTDTQYF.

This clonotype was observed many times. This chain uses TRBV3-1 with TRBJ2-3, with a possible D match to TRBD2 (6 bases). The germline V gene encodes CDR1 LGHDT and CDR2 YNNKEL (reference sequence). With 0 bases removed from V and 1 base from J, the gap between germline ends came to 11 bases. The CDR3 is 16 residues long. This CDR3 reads CASSQDRWEGTDTQYF. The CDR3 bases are TGTGCCAGCAGCCAAGATCGATGGGAGGGCACAGATACGCAGTATTTT.

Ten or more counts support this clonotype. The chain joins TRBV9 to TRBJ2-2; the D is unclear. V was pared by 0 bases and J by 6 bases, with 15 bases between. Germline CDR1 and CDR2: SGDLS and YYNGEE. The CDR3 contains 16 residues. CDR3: CASSVAPRLDPGELFF. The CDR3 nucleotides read TGTGCCAGCAGCGTAGCCCCTCGACTGGACCCCGGGGAGCTGTTTTTT. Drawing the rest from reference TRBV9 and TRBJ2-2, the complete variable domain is DSGVTQTPKHLITATGQRVTLRCSPRSGDLSVYWYQQSLDQGLQFLIQYYNGEERAKGNILERFSAQQFPDLHSELNLSSLELGDSALYFCASSVAPRLDPGELFFGEGSRLTVL.